The 22 T cell receptor beta chains presented below share a single source sample, sequenced in a study of blood T cell repertoires in COVID-19. The assay was immunoSEQ multiplex PCR, and TCRdb's table has in-frame clones only and misses some. Of about 81,000 clones in the sample, roughly 82% were seen once. Sequencing was carried out using peripheral blood. All receptors come from a human donor in a cohort sampled during active COVID-19.

CDR3 loop: CAISESQGGTSPLHF. CDR3 sequence (DNA): TGTGCCATCAGTGAGTCACAGGGGGGCACTTCACCCCTCCACTTT. This chain connects TRBV10-3 to TRBJ1-6, with 8 bases lining up with TRBD1. Trimming removed 0 bases from V and 9 bases from J; junction bases left unmatched: 4. Per germline, CDR1 ENHRY and CDR2 SYGVKD. This CDR3 spans 15 amino acids.

This rearrangement joins TRBV7-2 to TRBJ1-4, with D unresolved. V was shortened by 2 bases and J by 0 bases, with 4 bases between the two germline ends. Germline V CDR1 and CDR2: SGHTA, FQGNSA. This CDR3 is 14 amino acids long. CDR3 region: CASSLFTTNEKLFF. CDR3 coding DNA: TGTGCCAGCAGCTTATTTACAACTAATGAAAAACTGTTTTTT.

This clone has a handful of counts. The chain carries TRBV28 and TRBJ2-5; the D is unclear. Trimming cost V 6 bases and J 7 bases, with 18 bases left between them. Germline CDR1 MDHEN, CDR2 SYDVKM. The CDR3 runs to 14 residues. CDR3 protein: CASRGVTLLATQYF. CDR3 bases: TGTGCCAGCAGAGGAGTGACCCTTTTGGCGACCCAGTACTTC.

This chain links TRBV24-1 with TRBJ2-1; 8 nucleotides align to TRBD2. V lost 7 bases and J lost 7; bases outside the gene matches: 8. Per the germline V gene, CDR1 is KGHDR and CDR2 is SFDVKD. The CDR3 totals 14 residues. DNA for the CDR3: TGTGCCACCAGCCCTGCCCCTAGCGGGAATGAGCAGTTCTTC. Amino acid sequence: CATSPAPSGNEQFF.

The chain recombines TRBV28 with TRBJ2-7, with unresolved D. Germline assignment: CDR1 MDHEN and CDR2 SYDVKM. This CDR3 has 11 residues. Trimming took off 5 bases at V and 2 bases at J, with 4 bases between the two ends. CDR3 in amino acids: CASSLTYEQYF. For the CDR3, the DNA is TGTGCCAGCAGTCTAACCTACGAGCAGTACTTC.

V is TRBV5-4 and J is TRBJ2-2, with D tentatively TRBD2 (5 bases). The germline V gene encodes CDR1 SGHNT and CDR2 YYREEE (reference sequence). The V end was cut by 5 bases, the J end by 7 bases, with 21 bases between. The CDR3 is 16 residues long. CDR3 sequence: CASSTFVRRRGGELFF. The DNA for the CDR3 is TGTGCCAGCAGTACGTTTGTGCGCCGCCGGGGCGGGGAGCTGTTTTTT.

This sequence joins TRBV5-6 and TRBJ2-7; D ambiguous. With 2 bases removed from V and 8 bases from J, the gap between germline ends came to 8 bases. The CDR3 runs 11 residues. CDR1 SGHDT and CDR2 YYEEEE come from the germline V gene. The CDR3 is CASSFREKQYF. CDR3 nucleotides: TGTGCCAGCAGCTTCCGAGAGAAGCAGTACTTC.

This clone was observed once. The chain has TRBV4-1 and TRBJ1-5, with 9 bases aligning to TRBD1. Germline CDR1 reads MGHRA; CDR2 reads YSYEKL. V shed 4 bases and J 2 bases; nucleotides not matched to a gene: 9. The CDR3 spans 17 residues. The CDR3 DNA is TGCGCCAGCAGCCGAAAAAGACAGGGGGGAGGCAATCAGCCCCAGCATTTT. Amino acids: CASSRKRQGGGNQPQHF.

The J gene is TRBJ1-1, the V gene TRBV10-3, with 9 bases lining up with TRBD1. The CDR3 runs to 15 residues. Germline V CDR1 and CDR2: ENHRY, SYGVKD. With 2 bases clipped from V and 4 bases from J, the junction kept 5 bases outside the gene matches. The CDR3 spells CAISERGDRATEAFF. CDR3 coding DNA: TGTGCCATCAGTGAGAGGGGGGACAGGGCCACTGAAGCTTTCTTT.

The sample holds one count of this clone. This chain joins TRBV24-1 and TRBJ2-3, with a tentative D call TRBD2 (6 bases). CDR3 length: 15 residues. Trimming shortened V by 2 bases and J by 4 bases, and 12 bases separated the two germline ends. In germline, CDR1 is KGHDR, CDR2 SFDVKD. The CDR3 loop is CATSDSAGTADTQYF. The CDR3 DNA reads as TGTGCCACCAGTGATTCAGCGGGCACCGCAGATACGCAGTATTTT.

This clone was observed a handful of times. The chain combines TRBV11-2 with TRBJ1-1, with 9 bases matching TRBD1. Per germline, CDR1 SGHAT and CDR2 FQNNGV. The CDR3 is made up of 18 amino acids. The trim removed 4 bases at V and 4 bases at J, leaving 16 bases unmatched. The CDR3 reads CASSSYNLTGGARTEAFF. The DNA for the CDR3 is TGTGCCAGCAGCTCATACAATCTCACAGGGGGCGCACGCACTGAAGCTTTCTTT.

This clone occurred many times. CDR3 loop: CASSYGPANSPLHF. The CDR3 nucleotides read TGTGCCAGCAGTTACGGGCCAGCCAATTCACCCCTCCACTTT. The rearrangement joins TRBV6-2 or TRBV6-3 to TRBJ1-6; D gene ambiguous. Germline V gene lookup returns CDR1 MNHEY and CDR2 SVGEGT. The CDR3 has 14 amino acids. V was clipped by 2 bases and J by 7 bases, with 9 bases between them.

The chain carries TRBV11-3 and TRBJ2-1; D is possibly TRBD2 (5 bases). CDR1 and CDR2 (germline): SGHNT, YENEEA. Trimming took off 5 bases at V and 7 bases at J, with 15 bases between the two ends. The CDR3 is made up of 14 amino acids. The CDR3 sequence: CASSPEGPGNEQFF. CDR3 nucleotide sequence: TGTGCCAGCAGCCCCGAGGGTCCGGGAAATGAGCAGTTCTTC.

The CDR3 nucleotides read TGTGCCAGCAGTCTGGACAGTCGCGGAGATAAGCAGTACTTC. It encodes CASSLDSRGDKQYF. V and J are TRBV27 and TRBJ2-7, with D maybe TRBD1 (6 bases). Germline V lookup: CDR1 MNHEY, CDR2 SMNVEV (reference sequence). This CDR3 has 14 residues. V dropped 5 bases and J dropped 8 bases, with 19 bases sitting between them.

This clone showed up many times. The chain is built from TRBV20-1 and TRBJ2-3, with a possible D match to TRBD2 (5 bases). Trimming took off 3 bases at V and 7 bases at J, with 8 bases between the two ends. The CDR3 extends over 11 amino acids. Germline lookup yields CDR1 DFQATT and CDR2 SNEGSKA (reference sequence). The CDR3 sequence: CSARGRNTQYF. The CDR3 DNA is TGCAGTGCTAGGGGGAGAAATACGCAGTATTTT.

The chain recombines TRBV4-3 with TRBJ2-6; a possible D gene is TRBD2 (5 bases). Deletions cut 5 bases from V and 1 base from J, with 15 bases between. The CDR3 spans 17 residues. Germline CDR1 and CDR2: LGHNA and YSLEER. DNA of the CDR3: TGCGCCAGCAGCGGCCGGGGTTTGAGATCTGGGGCCAACGTCCTGACTTTC. This encodes CASSGRGLRSGANVLTF.

The chain employs TRBV4-1 and TRBJ2-1, with 14 bases fitting TRBD2. J was trimmed by 8 bases and V by 0 bases; bases with no gene match: 9. Germline loops: CDR1 MGHRA, CDR2 YSYEKL. The CDR3 length is 18 residues. The CDR3 DNA reads as TGCGCCAGCAGCCAAGATCGACTAGCGGGGGGGCTGGGGGATGAGCAGTTCTTC. As protein: CASSQDRLAGGLGDEQFF.

As concerns this clone: This same CDR3 is encoded by further DNA sequences in the sample. The rearrangement joins TRBV7-8 to TRBJ2-3; 8 bases map to TRBD2. This CDR3 region has 16 residues. The trim removed 1 base at V and 2 bases at J, leaving 5 bases unmatched. Germline loops: CDR1 SGHVS, CDR2 FQNEAQ. Here the CDR3 DNA reads TGTGCCAGCAGCTTAGTGGCTAGCGGGTCCACAGATACGCAGTATTTT. Translation gives CASSLVASGSTDTQYF. Full variable domain (remainder filled in from reference TRBV7-8 and TRBJ2-3): GAGVSQSPRYKVAKRGQDVALRCDPISGHVSLFWYQQALGQGPEFLTYFQNEAQLDKSGLPSDRFFAERPEGSVSTLKIQRTQQEDSAVYLCASSLVASGSTDTQYFGPGTRLTVL.

The chain employs TRBV11-2 and TRBJ2-7; 11 bases are a match to TRBD1. V gave up 5 bases and J gave up 6 bases; unmatched junction bases: 9. Germline V CDR1 and CDR2: SGHAT, FQNNGV. The CDR3 contains 15 residues. The DNA for the CDR3 is TGTGCCAGCAGCCGGACAGGGGGCGAGTTGTTCGAGCAGTACTTC. It is translated as CASSRTGGELFEQYF.

The V and J genes are TRBV5-6 and TRBJ1-5; 10 bases are a match to TRBD1. With V trimmed by 4 bases and J by 1 base, 2 bases remained unmatched. The CDR3 sequence is 15 residues long. Germline V gene sequence: CDR1 SGHDT, CDR2 YYEEEE. The DNA of the CDR3 is TGTGCCAGCAGCCTGGGACAGGGGAGCAATCAGCCCCAGCATTTT. Amino acids: CASSLGQGSNQPQHF.

V usage is TRBV19 and J usage is TRBJ2-3, with a possible D match to TRBD2 (5 bases). CDR1 is LNHDA and CDR2 is SQIVND in the germline V gene (reference sequence). V lost 10 bases and J 1 base, leaving 12 bases between the germline ends. The CDR3 has 13 residues. CDR3 residues: CATRVEGTDTQYF. The DNA of the CDR3 is TGTGCCACCCGCGTGGAGGGCACAGATACGCAGTATTTT.

The chain joins TRBV19 to TRBJ2-1, with D tentatively TRBD1 (5 bases). CDR1 and CDR2 (germline): LNHDA, SQIVND (reference sequence). V was trimmed by 2 bases and J by 4 bases, leaving 12 bases between them. The CDR3 sequence is 15 residues long. This chain's CDR3 is CASSISQGRYNEQFF. The CDR3 DNA is TGTGCCAGTAGTATAAGCCAGGGTCGTTACAATGAGCAGTTCTTC. Full variable domain (outside the CDR3, taken from reference TRBV19 and TRBJ2-1): DGGITQSPKYLFRKEGQNVTLSCEQNLNHDAMYWYRQDPGQGLRLIYYSQIVNDFQKGDIAEGYSVSREKKESFPLTVTSAQKNPTAFYLCASSISQGRYNEQFFGPGTRLTVL.